Each of the 18 T cell receptor beta chains below was sequenced from the same sample in a study of blood T cells in healthy people across ages. With a J-beta primer mix and a sample-barcoded 5' primer, a second PCR ran about 7 to 12 cycles. TCRdb reprocessed the 5' RACE reads via MiXCR and lists one record per CDR3 protein. The sample yields hundreds of thousands of distinct CDR3 sequences, roughly 26% seen once. These data also featured in a second study, about T cells of mothers and their children.

Sequencing was done on a sample of blood. These receptors came from a boy aged 10-17 years in good health.

A few counts support this clonotype. The rearrangement links TRBV19 to TRBJ2-7, with a weak D call TRBD1 (6 bases). Germline CDR1 LNHDA, CDR2 SQIVND (reference sequence). Trimming took off 1 base at V and 6 bases at J, with 13 bases between the two ends. This CDR3 comprises 14 residues. In nucleotides, the CDR3 is TGTGCCAGTAGTATAGGCCAGGGGATGGGCGAGCAGTACTTC. Translation gives CASSIGQGMGEQYF.

This chain joins TRBV7-3 and TRBJ1-3; 9 bases align to TRBD1. This CDR3 is 16 amino acids long. The germline V gene encodes CDR1 SGHTA and CDR2 FQGTGA. Trimming at V came to 5 bases and at J to 3 bases, leaving 8 bases not matched to a gene. CDR3 residues: CASSPNTGGFGNTIYF. CDR3 in DNA: TGTGCCAGCAGCCCAAACACAGGGGGCTTTGGAAACACCATATATTTT.

This clonotype has more than one count but fewer than ten. The chain is built from TRBV3-1 and TRBJ2-5; 14 bases align to TRBD2. Germline CDR1 LGHDT, CDR2 YNNKEL (reference sequence). CDR3 length: 18 residues. V was clipped by 1 base and J by 8 bases; unmatched bases: 12. In DNA, the CDR3 is TGTGCCAGCAGCCAAGCTTCCGGGACTAGCGGGGGTTCGAGAACCCAGTACTTC. Protein sequence: CASSQASGTSGGSRTQYF.

The gene calls are TRBV13 and TRBJ1-2, with unresolved D. V was shortened by 4 bases and J by 14 bases, with 17 bases between the two germline ends. Looked up from germline, CDR1 is PRHDT and CDR2 is FYEKMQ (reference sequence). The CDR3 is 12 residues long. This CDR3 reads CASSSSTALGTF. In nucleotides, the CDR3 is TGTGCCAGCAGCTCCTCGACCGCCTTGGGGACCTTC. Combining the CDR3 with reference TRBV13 and TRBJ1-2 gives the whole variable domain AAGVIQSPRHLIKEKRETATLKCYPIPRHDTVYWYQQGPGQDPQFLISFYEKMQSDKGSIPDRFSAQQFSDYHSELNMSSLELGDSALYFCASSSSTALGTFGSGTRLTVV.

This chain connects TRBV29-1 to TRBJ1-1; D is uncertain. The CDR3 totals 12 residues. Trimming pared 1 base from V and 6 bases from J, leaving 9 bases between. In germline, CDR1 is SQVTM, CDR2 ANQGSEA. The CDR3 nucleotides read TGCAGCGTTGAAGTTGGAGGACCTGAAGCTTTCTTT. Amino acid sequence: CSVEVGGPEAFF.

The CDR3 coding sequence is TGCAGTGCTAGTAGCGGGGGTTTAACCTACGAGCAGTACTTC. Amino acids: CSASSGGLTYEQYF. The chain is built from TRBV20-1 and TRBJ2-7; 9 nucleotides agree with TRBD2. CDR1 is DFQATT and CDR2 is SNEGSKA in the germline V gene (reference sequence). Trimming cost V 3 bases and J 2 bases; bases outside gene matches: 5. This CDR3 comprises 14 residues.

This rearrangement joins TRBV5-1 to TRBJ1-5; D unresolved. The CDR3 length is 15 residues. CDR1 and CDR2 from the germline V gene are SGHRS and YFSETQ. The germline V and J ends were trimmed by 0 bases and 7 bases, with 14 bases remaining between them. CDR3 sequence (DNA): TGCGCCAGCAGCTTGGGGGCCCCGGGCGGGCAGCCCCAGCATTTT. Encoded protein: CASSLGAPGGQPQHF.

V is TRBV20-1 and J is TRBJ1-1; the D is unclear. With 3 bases removed from V and 1 base from J, the gap between germline ends came to 9 bases. The CDR3 spans 13 residues. The germline CDR1 and CDR2 sequences are DFQATT and SNEGSKA (reference sequence). The CDR3 spells CSARVVSNTEAFF. Written as DNA, the CDR3 is TGCAGTGCTAGGGTCGTTTCGAACACTGAAGCTTTCTTT.

The table lists this clonotype with a few counts. The rearrangement joins TRBV12-3 or TRBV12-4 to TRBJ1-2; D is unclear. The CDR3 covers 13 residues. Trimming cost V 7 bases and J 11 bases, with 20 bases left between them. The CDR3 DNA sequence: TGTGCCAGCACCTCATACCTCTATACTCGATACACCTTC. Protein sequence: CASTSYLYTRYTF.

The rearrangement links TRBV10-3 to TRBJ1-1; D remains ambiguous. V lost 3 bases, J lost 0 bases, and 5 bases lay in between. Germline CDR1 and CDR2: ENHRY and SYGVKD. This CDR3 has 13 residues. DNA of the CDR3: TGTGCCATCAGTGATCAGCTGAACACTGAAGCTTTCTTT. This sequence encodes CAISDQLNTEAFF.

This chain links TRBV6-5 with TRBJ2-2; 7 bases are a match to TRBD2. The CDR3 contains 15 residues. V shed 0 bases and J 7 bases; nucleotides not matched to a gene: 5. Germline V gene lookup returns CDR1 MNHEY and CDR2 SVGAGI. The DNA of the CDR3 is TGTGCCAGCAGTTACTCCTTCGGGGGGAACGGGGAGCTGTTTTTT. Its protein product is CASSYSFGGNGELFF.

This chain connects TRBV24-1 to TRBJ1-2; the D gene is possibly TRBD1 (5 bases). Trimming pared 3 bases from V and 6 bases from J, leaving 13 bases between. Germline V gene lookup returns CDR1 KGHDR and CDR2 SFDVKD. There are 14 residues in the CDR3. In nucleotides, the CDR3 is TGTGCCACCAGTGATGGGGGTCCCTACCATGGCTACACCTTC. Encoded protein: CATSDGGPYHGYTF.

The CDR3 DNA reads as TGTGCCAGCAGCCAAAAGCGGGGTGGGGTTCGCTACGAGCAGTACTTC. Translating gives CASSQKRGGVRYEQYF. This chain joins TRBV3-1 and TRBJ2-7, with TRBD2 matching 7 bases. The CDR3 extends over 16 amino acids. Germline CDR1 and CDR2: LGHDT and YNNKEL (reference sequence). Losses at the gene ends were 2 bases for V and 3 bases for J; bases not matched to a gene: 10.

This clonotype turned up a few times. V is TRBV12-3 or TRBV12-4 and J is TRBJ2-6; D not resolved. There are 14 residues in the CDR3. Trimming stripped 5 bases from V and 3 bases from J, with 8 bases between. CDR3 coding DNA: TGTGCCAGCAGTCCTTACAGTGGGGCCAACGTCCTGACTTTC. Translated: CASSPYSGANVLTF.

The chain uses TRBV30 and TRBJ2-2; TRBD2 might be the D (5 bases). Per the germline V gene, CDR1 is GTSNPN and CDR2 is SVGIG (reference sequence). This CDR3 has 16 residues. V lost 4 bases and J lost 5, with 20 bases in between. The CDR3 loop is CAWIERAGGGTGELFF. The DNA of the CDR3 is TGTGCCTGGATCGAGAGGGCAGGAGGAGGTACCGGGGAGCTGTTTTTT.

The DNA for the CDR3 is TGTGCCAGCAGCTTAAGGAGTAGCGGGTACTACGAGCAGTACTTC. This gives the protein CASSLRSSGYYEQYF. The rearrangement joins TRBV11-2 to TRBJ2-7; 7 nucleotides match TRBD2. V gave up 2 bases and J gave up 3 bases; unmatched junction bases: 7. Germline loops: CDR1 SGHAT, CDR2 FQNNGV. The CDR3 has 15 amino acids.

The chain uses TRBV3-1 and TRBJ2-4; possible D gene TRBD2, 7 bases. In germline, CDR1 is LGHDT, CDR2 YNNKEL (reference sequence). Trimming pared 4 bases from V and 6 bases from J, leaving 19 bases between. The CDR3 extends over 16 amino acids. The CDR3 sequence: CASSRVSRGGGNIQYF. The CDR3 DNA reads as TGTGCCAGCAGCCGGGTCTCGAGGGGAGGGGGAAACATTCAGTACTTC.

The chain joins TRBV20-1 to TRBJ1-1; 9 bases agree with TRBD1. The CDR3 runs to 14 residues. CDR1 and CDR2 from the germline V gene are DFQATT and SNEGSKA (reference sequence). Germline trimming cut 5 bases from V and 5 bases from J; bases unmatched to any gene: 9. The CDR3 spells CSASTGGAGTEAFF. CDR3 nucleotides: TGCAGTGCTTCTACAGGGGGCGCGGGTACTGAAGCTTTCTTT.